This TCR beta chain emerged from a study of blood T cell repertoires in COVID-19. Study background: Whether acute or convalescent, the COVID-19 samples came from the United States, Italy and Spain. PBMCs, B-cell-depleted T cells, or T cells were the source of the cDNA or gDNA that made up the material.

V was cut by 6 bases and J by 0 bases, with 11 bases left in between. This CDR3 has 15 amino acids. Per germline, CDR1 SEHNR and CDR2 FQNEAQ (reference sequence). Only in-frame clones appear in the TCRdb table, and some are missing; sequencing was by immunoSEQ multiplex PCR. The repertoire consists of roughly 69,000 clones, with around three quarters occurring once and the leading ten covering roughly 5.4%. V usage is TRBV7-9 and J usage is TRBJ2-2, with D tentatively TRBD2 (7 bases). The receptor was isolated from a human donor in a cohort sampled during active COVID-19. Sequenced input: peripheral blood. The CDR3 DNA reads TGTGCCAGCAGACTCGGGGGGCCGAACACCGGGGAGCTGTTTTTT. Protein sequence: CASRLGGPNTGELFF.